A single sample is the source of the 10 T cell receptor beta chains below, sequenced in a study of cytomegalovirus exposure and HLA in healthy donors. Clones were sequenced by immunoSEQ multiplex PCR, and TCRdb holds only the in-frame ones, with some missing. The sample holds some 150,000 clones, around nine tenths seen once. Sequencing input: PBMCs. The origin of the receptors is a man between 18 and 29 years old in good health and CMV-seropositive.

The CDR3 is CASDQGGSYGYTF. The CDR3 DNA sequence: TGTGCCTCCGACCAGGGAGGAAGCTATGGCTACACCTTC. The J gene is TRBJ1-2, the V gene TRBV5-6; D is possibly TRBD1 (5 bases). V lost 10 bases to trimming and J lost 4 bases, with 17 bases between them. The CDR3 spans 13 residues. CDR1 and CDR2 from the germline V gene are SGHDT and YYEEEE.

In this sample, this clone turned up many times. The chain combines TRBV6-5 with TRBJ2-7; 9 nucleotides match TRBD1. The CDR3 sequence is 14 residues long. CDR1 is MNHEY, CDR2 SVGAGI, per germline. The junction had 8 bases not matched to a gene; V was cut back by 8 bases and J by 3 bases. The CDR3 DNA is TGTGCCAGCGGGACCGGGACAGGGATCTACGAGCAGTACTTC. Amino acids: CASGTGTGIYEQYF.

This chain links TRBV6-4 with TRBJ2-1, with D possibly matching TRBD1 (6 bases). CDR1 is MRHNA and CDR2 is SNTAGT in the germline V gene. This CDR3 has 13 amino acids. Trimming pared 2 bases from V and 5 bases from J, leaving 7 bases between. DNA of the CDR3: TGTGCCAGCAGTGACCGGGACAACAATGAGCAGTTCTTC. Translated: CASSDRDNNEQFF.

Comments on this clone: Different DNA sequences within this sample yield the same CDR3. The chain is built from TRBV11-3 and TRBJ2-7; TRBD1 is a possible D gene (5 bases). Germline values: CDR1 SGHNT, CDR2 YENEEA. The V and J ends lost 1 base and 5 bases respectively, with 6 bases between them. The CDR3 consists of 12 residues. The CDR3 DNA sequence: TGTGCCAGCAGCTTAGGGGGCAACGAGCAGTACTTC. Translated: CASSLGGNEQYF.

This chain links TRBV6-5 with TRBJ1-3, with TRBD1 identical over 7 bases. Trimming removed 6 bases from V and 4 bases from J; junction bases left unmatched: 9. Germline V gene data show CDR1 as MNHEY and CDR2 as SVGAGI. This CDR3 spans 15 amino acids. CDR3 sequence (DNA): TGTGCCAGCAGGCGGACAGGTTACGGGGGAAACACCATATATTTT. Its protein is CASRRTGYGGNTIYF.

This clone turned up a few times. The J gene is TRBJ2-5, the V gene TRBV4-1; unclear D gene. The CDR3 covers 12 residues. CDR1 is MGHRA and CDR2 is YSYEKL in the germline V gene. Trimming cost V 4 bases and J 5 bases, with 8 bases left between them. The CDR3 DNA sequence: TGCGCCAGCAGCCGCTCGGGTGAGACCCAGTACTTC. This encodes CASSRSGETQYF.

This chain links TRBV29-1 with TRBJ1-2, with TRBD1 identical over 9 bases. V shed 4 bases and J 6 bases; nucleotides not matched to a gene: 9. Germline assignment: CDR1 SQVTM and CDR2 ANQGSEA. CDR3 length: 14 amino acids. The CDR3 is CSVALRTGEDGYTF. The CDR3 nucleotides are TGCAGCGTTGCCCTCCGGACAGGGGAGGATGGCTACACCTTC.

This clone has a single count. The V gene is TRBV2, the J gene TRBJ1-4; 8 bases are shared with TRBD1. V lost 7 bases and J lost 8; bases outside the gene matches: 12. The CDR3 loop spans 15 amino acids. Germline V gene lookup returns CDR1 SNHLY and CDR2 FYNNEI. The CDR3 reads CASILWTGSHEKLFF. The CDR3 DNA sequence: TGTGCCAGCATCCTCTGGACAGGGTCGCACGAAAAACTGTTTTTT.

The chain links TRBV6-5 to TRBJ1-5; D is uncertain. The CDR3 length is 12 residues. V lost 6 bases and J 7 bases, leaving 10 bases between the germline ends. Germline assignment: CDR1 MNHEY and CDR2 SVGAGI. CDR3 residues: CASSPSRQPQHF. The CDR3 DNA sequence: TGTGCCAGCAGCCCCTCCCGGCAGCCCCAGCATTTT.

J is TRBJ2-7 and V is TRBV7-3, with D possibly TRBD2 on 6 matching bases. V was cut by 0 bases and J by 0 bases, with 21 bases left in between. CDR1 is SGHTA and CDR2 is FQGTGA in the germline V gene. The CDR3 extends over 19 amino acids. In DNA form, the CDR3 reads TGTGCCAGCAGCTTAACCCGCCTCCTTACTTTAGCGGCCTCCTACGAGCAGTACTTC. The encoded protein is CASSLTRLLTLAASYEQYF. Based on the CDR3 plus reference TRBV7-3 and TRBJ2-7, the full variable domain is GAGVSQTPSNKVTEKGKYVELRCDPISGHTALYWYRQSLGQGPEFLIYFQGTGAADDSGLPNDRFFAVRPEGSVSTLKIQRTERGDSAVYLCASSLTRLLTLAASYEQYFGPGTRLTVT.